In this sample, the clone carrying this T cell receptor (beta chain) turned up many times. The antigen is not known. The trim removed 0 bases at V and 1 base at J, leaving 5 bases unmatched. The CDR3 extends over 15 amino acids. Per germline, CDR1 DFQATT and CDR2 SNEGSKA (reference sequence). This specimen comes from a study of early T cells in non-severe SARS-CoV-2 infection. Study results and caveats: The VDJdb matching leaned toward anti-spike CD8 responses and overlooked private and CD4 specificities.

Separate cDNA molecules each had unique molecular identifiers attached to them. MiXCR was run by TCRdb on the 5' RACE reads, yielding one entry per CDR3 protein. There are about 36,000 distinct CDR3 sequences in the sample; nearly 10% occur only once, and around 10% lies in the top ten. Sequencing used whole blood. The receptor was derived from an adult who was a healthcare worker with PCR-confirmed SARS-CoV-2 infection or an uninfected control (not recorded which). This chain joins TRBV20-1 and TRBJ2-5; 7 nucleotides line up with TRBD2. The CDR3 nucleotides read TGCAGTGCTAGAGAAGTTTGGGGGGGCCAAGAGACCCAGTACTTC. As protein: CSAREVWGGQETQYF.